This passage covers 9 T cell receptor beta chains from one sample sequenced in a study of T cells expressing NK-cell markers. TCRdb reanalyzed the 5' RACE reads, giving one entry per CDR3 protein sequence and no DNA. Its clone listing holds roughly 350,000 distinct CDR3 sequences. Sequencing was carried out using blood T cells: a sorted CD56 or NKG2C T cell subset, CD4+ or CD8+ T cells, or bulk PBMC T cells (not recorded which). All receptors derive from a man aged 18 to 69 in good health.

The V call is TRBV9, the J call TRBJ2-3; absent DNA, TCRdb's TRBD2 call cannot be checked. This CDR3 spans 17 amino acids. Looked up from germline, CDR1 is SGDLS and CDR2 is YYNGEE. CDR3 sequence: CASSVFGGTFITDTQYF.

The chain has TRBV11-2 and TRBJ1-2; the TCRdb call, TRBD1, lacks DNA for checking. Per the germline V gene, CDR1 is SGHAT and CDR2 is FQNNGV. This CDR3 has 16 amino acids. CDR3 amino acids: CASSLGRRGGGYGYTF.

J is TRBJ1-2 and V is TRBV28. Germline-derived CDR1 and CDR2 are MDHEN and SYDVKM. This CDR3 contains 14 residues. CDR3 protein: CASSLSAANYGYTF.

The chain joins TRBV19 to TRBJ1-1; TCRdb indicates TRBD1, and absent DNA this call remains unverified. The CDR3 extends over 15 amino acids. The V gene's germline CDR1 is LNHDA and CDR2 SQIVND (reference sequence). The CDR3 is CASSIRGQGTTEAFF.

This rearrangement joins TRBV2 to TRBJ2-4; the D call of TRBD1 rests on TCRdb alone, since no DNA is present to check it. This CDR3 is built from 14 residues. Germline CDR1 and CDR2: SNHLY and FYNNEI. Here the CDR3 reads CASSRAGGGNIQYF.

The rearrangement links TRBV11-2 to TRBJ1-5; the D call from TCRdb, TRBD1, cannot be confirmed without DNA. Germline V gene data show CDR1 as SGHAT and CDR2 as FQNNGV. CDR3 length equals 17 residues. The CDR3 sequence: CASSSRPGQGGSQPQHF.

V and J are TRBV3-1 and TRBJ1-3; the TCRdb D gene call, TRBD1, has no DNA to confirm it. The CDR3 runs 16 residues. In germline, CDR1 is LGHDT, CDR2 YNNKEL (reference sequence). This CDR3 is CASSHERGGSGNTIYF.

The J gene is TRBJ2-1, the V gene TRBV6-5; TCRdb picks TRBD2, but there is no DNA to check that call. Germline V gives CDR1 MNHEY, CDR2 SVGAGI. The CDR3 has 12 amino acids. The CDR3 loop is CASTTRANEQFF.

CDR3 sequence: CAASQGLNYGYTF. V and J are TRBV5-4 and TRBJ1-2; TCRdb selects TRBD1, and the lack of DNA leaves this call unchecked. CDR1 and CDR2 (germline): SGHNT, YYREEE (reference sequence). The CDR3 is 13 residues long.